The 26 T cell receptor beta chains below all came from one sample that was sequenced in a study of chemoradiotherapy in HPV16-positive cancers. Profiled with immunoSEQ multiplex PCR; TCRdb holds only in-frame clones, not every one. The data hold approximately 8,400 clones, with approximately 80% observed a single time. The sample here was taken from a patient who underwent chemoradiotherapy. The receptors here all came from a human donor with HPV-associated anogenital cancer.

The CDR3 spells CASTPGRQYNEQFF. The CDR3 DNA reads as TGTGCCAGTACCCCTGGGAGACAATACAATGAGCAGTTCTTC. The gene calls are TRBV19 and TRBJ2-1, with D maybe TRBD2 (5 bases). The CDR3 covers 14 residues. Trimming left V 7 bases short and J 4 bases short, with 14 bases between. The V gene's germline CDR1 is LNHDA and CDR2 SQIVND (reference sequence).

The chain links TRBV28 to TRBJ2-6; D not certain. The germline CDR1 and CDR2 sequences are MDHEN and SYDVKM. V lost 5 bases to trimming and J lost 4 bases, with 12 bases between them. This CDR3 contains 15 residues. CDR3 in DNA: TGTGCCAGCAGTCGCATCAACTGGGGGGCCAACGTCCTGACTTTC. Translated: CASSRINWGANVLTF.

This rearrangement joins TRBV7-8 to TRBJ2-1, with D perhaps TRBD1 (6 bases). Germline V gene lookup returns CDR1 SGHVS and CDR2 FQNEAQ. V was cut by 3 bases and J by 2 bases, with 11 bases left in between. CDR3 length: 15 residues. CDR3: CASSFGQGPYNEQFF. In nucleotides, the CDR3 is TGTGCCAGCAGCTTTGGGCAGGGGCCCTACAATGAGCAGTTCTTC.

The V and J genes are TRBV27 and TRBJ2-6; D is ambiguous. V lost 2 bases and J lost 2, with 4 bases in between. Germline V gene data show CDR1 as MNHEY and CDR2 as SMNVEV (reference sequence). The CDR3 consists of 14 residues. CDR3 loop: CASSLKPGANVLTF. CDR3 DNA sequence: TGTGCCAGCAGTTTAAAACCTGGGGCCAACGTCCTGACTTTC. The full variable domain, its missing parts supplied by reference TRBV27 and TRBJ2-6, is EAQVTQNPRYLITVTGKKLTVTCSQNMNHEYMSWYRQDPGLGLRQIYYSMNVEVTDKGDVPEGYKVSRKEKRNFPLILESPSPNQTSLYFCASSLKPGANVLTFGAGSRLTVL.

The V call is TRBV13, the J call TRBJ2-7; 8 bases line up with TRBD2. This CDR3 contains 14 residues. Per the germline V gene, CDR1 is PRHDT and CDR2 is FYEKMQ (reference sequence). V lost 3 bases to trimming and J lost 3 bases; unmatched junction nucleotides: 4. The CDR3 DNA sequence: TGTGCCAGCAGCTTGGCACTAGCGGTCTACGAGCAGTACTTC. It is translated as CASSLALAVYEQYF.

This clone was seen only a few times. The rearrangement uses TRBV7-6 and TRBJ2-3; 9 bases match TRBD1. The trim removed 5 bases at V and 1 base at J, leaving 4 bases unmatched. Germline lookup yields CDR1 SGHVS and CDR2 FNYEAQ. CDR3 length: 15 amino acids. CDR3 loop: CASSPWTGGTDTQYF. For the CDR3, the DNA is TGTGCCAGCAGCCCTTGGACAGGGGGCACAGATACGCAGTATTTT.

The V call is TRBV10-2, the J call TRBJ2-5, with 8 bases fitting TRBD2. The trim removed 5 bases at V and 4 bases at J, leaving 3 bases unmatched. The germline V gene encodes CDR1 WSHSY and CDR2 SAAADI. The CDR3 sequence is 13 residues long. Written as DNA, the CDR3 is TGCGCCAGCAGTTCTGCGGGGGGAGAGACCCAGTACTTC. The encoded protein is CASSSAGGETQYF.

The V call is TRBV29-1, the J call TRBJ2-1; D call uncertain. V lost 0 bases and J 5 bases, leaving 8 bases between the germline ends. Germline CDR1 reads SQVTM; CDR2 reads ANQGSEA. CDR3 length equals 13 residues. The CDR3 region is CSVEDPMDNEQFF. CDR3 bases: TGCAGCGTTGAAGACCCCATGGACAATGAGCAGTTCTTC.

The V call is TRBV6-5, the J call TRBJ1-6; TRBD1 agrees at 8 bases. V was pared by 7 bases and J by 8 bases, with 7 bases of the junction left unmatched. Germline V lookup: CDR1 MNHEY, CDR2 SVGAGI. The CDR3 sequence is 14 residues long. In DNA form, the CDR3 reads TGTGCCAGCACCCGGACAGGGCCAGATTCACCCCTCCACTTT. Translating gives CASTRTGPDSPLHF.

This chain links TRBV5-1 with TRBJ1-2; possibly TRBD1 for D (5 bases). CDR3 size: 15 residues. CDR1 and CDR2 (germline): SGHRS, YFSETQ. V lost 1 base to trimming and J lost 6 bases, with 16 bases between them. Here the CDR3 reads CASSLPGRGFDGYTF. The CDR3 coding sequence is TGCGCCAGCAGCTTGCCGGGTCGGGGGTTCGATGGCTACACCTTC.

The genes are TRBV19 and TRBJ1-2; possibly TRBD1 for D (6 bases). Germline loops: CDR1 LNHDA, CDR2 SQIVND (reference sequence). This CDR3 is 13 amino acids long. Trimming pared 6 bases from V and 0 bases from J, leaving 8 bases between. The CDR3 DNA reads TGTGCCAGTAGACGGACAGCTAACTATGGCTACACCTTC. It yields the protein CASRRTANYGYTF.

V and J are TRBV7-2 and TRBJ2-7, with 10 bases lining up with TRBD2. The CDR3 covers 16 residues. Germline CDR1 and CDR2: SGHTA and FQGNSA. The trim removed 5 bases at V and 7 bases at J, leaving 14 bases unmatched. The CDR3: CASSPAVLAGTGEQYF. CDR3 DNA sequence: TGTGCCAGCAGCCCCGCGGTACTAGCGGGGACGGGAGAGCAGTACTTC. Full variable domain (rest looked up from reference TRBV7-2 and TRBJ2-7): GAGVSQSPSNKVTEKGKDVELRCDPISGHTALYWYRQSLGQGLEFLIYFQGNSAPDKSGLPSDRFSAERTGGSVSTLTIQRTQQEDSAVYLCASSPAVLAGTGEQYFGPGTRLTVT.

J is TRBJ1-1 and V is TRBV15; D remains unclear. The CDR3 extends over 12 amino acids. From germline, CDR1 is LNHNV and CDR2 YYDKDF (reference sequence). The V end was cut by 0 bases, the J end by 5 bases, with 4 bases between. The CDR3 DNA follows: TGTGCCACCAGCAGAGAGAATACTGAAGCTTTCTTT. Translation: CATSRENTEAFF.

This chain joins TRBV6-6 and TRBJ2-7; 9 nucleotides line up with TRBD2. The J segment lost 0 bases and the V segment lost 2 bases, leaving 5 bases of the junction unmatched. CDR1 is MNHNY, CDR2 SVGAGI, per germline (reference sequence). The CDR3 contains 16 residues. This chain's CDR3 is CASSYRAGGSSYEQYF. The CDR3 DNA sequence: TGTGCCAGCAGTTACAGGGCGGGAGGGAGCTCCTACGAGCAGTACTTC.

CDR3 region: CASSLVSVMNTEAFF. CDR3 DNA sequence: TGTGCCAGCAGCTTAGTTTCAGTCATGAACACTGAAGCTTTCTTT. The chain has TRBV11-2 and TRBJ1-1, with D unclear. Germline V gives CDR1 SGHAT, CDR2 FQNNGV. The CDR3 consists of 15 residues. The germline V and J ends were trimmed by 1 base and 0 bases, with 9 bases remaining between them. The entire variable domain, with the rest obtained from reference TRBV11-2 and TRBJ1-1, is as follows: EAGVAQSPRYKIIEKRQSVAFWCNPISGHATLYWYQQILGQGPKLLIQFQNNGVVDDSQLPKDRFSAERLKGVDSTLKIQPAKLEDSAVYLCASSLVSVMNTEAFFGQGTRLTVV.

CDR3 region: CASSGDIGTEAFF. CDR3 in DNA: TGTGCCAGCAGTGGAGACATCGGCACTGAAGCTTTCTTT. This chain uses TRBV6-1 with TRBJ1-1; no clear D gene. With 4 bases removed from V and 4 bases from J, the gap between germline ends came to 10 bases. The CDR3 is 13 amino acids. CDR1 is MNHNS, CDR2 SASEGT, per germline.

This clone occurred a few times. The chain has TRBV30 and TRBJ2-3; D remains unclear. This CDR3 has 10 amino acids. Germline V gives CDR1 GTSNPN, CDR2 SVGIG (reference sequence). V lost 5 bases and J 4 bases, leaving 4 bases between the germline ends. This CDR3 is CAWGADTQYF. CDR3 DNA sequence: TGTGCCTGGGGGGCAGATACGCAGTATTTT.

This rearrangement joins TRBV14 to TRBJ2-5, with 8 bases lining up with TRBD1. The V and J ends lost 4 bases and 2 bases, in that order; junction bases with no gene match: 6. This CDR3 is 15 amino acids long. Germline CDR1 and CDR2: SGHDN and FVKESK. In nucleotides, the CDR3 is TGTGCCAGCAGCCCCGACAGGGGAATGCAAGAGACCCAGTACTTC. Encoded protein: CASSPDRGMQETQYF.

This rearrangement joins TRBV28 to TRBJ1-4, with 9 bases lining up with TRBD1. Germline V gene data show CDR1 as MDHEN and CDR2 as SYDVKM. CDR3 length: 14 residues. V trimming: 6 bases; J trimming: 10 bases; junction bases outside the gene matches: 9. The chain's CDR3 is CASRPWDREGKLFF. The CDR3 DNA sequence: TGTGCCAGCAGACCCTGGGACAGGGAAGGAAAACTGTTTTTT. The full variable domain, completed using reference TRBV28 and TRBJ1-4, is DVKVTQSSRYLVKRTGEKVFLECVQDMDHENMFWYRQDPGLGLRLIYFSYDVKMKEKGDIPEGYSVSREKKERFSLILESASTNQTSMYLCASRPWDREGKLFFGSGTQLSVL.

The CDR3 region has the DNA TGTGCCAGCAGTTCCGGGGCTGGTCGCAATCAGCCCCAGCATTTT. This codes for CASSSGAGRNQPQHF. The V and J genes are TRBV7-9 and TRBJ1-5; D perhaps matches TRBD1 (5 bases). The germline V gene encodes CDR1 SEHNR and CDR2 FQNEAQ (reference sequence). This CDR3 contains 15 residues. Trimming cost V 6 bases and J 2 bases, with 14 bases left between them.

The chain uses TRBV9 and TRBJ2-1; D remains unclear. Germline-derived CDR1 and CDR2 are SGDLS and YYNGEE. This CDR3 comprises 15 residues. V lost 0 bases, J lost 2 bases, and 9 bases lay in between. CDR3 protein: CASSVEGYPYNEQFF. The CDR3 DNA sequence: TGTGCCAGCAGCGTAGAGGGATACCCCTACAATGAGCAGTTCTTC.

V is TRBV29-1 and J is TRBJ1-1, with a possible D match to TRBD1 (6 bases). This CDR3 contains 14 residues. Germline V gene sequence: CDR1 SQVTM, CDR2 ANQGSEA. The V end lost 7 bases, the J end lost 0 bases, and 15 bases lay between the germline ends. The CDR3 loop is CSARKDSVNTEAFF. The CDR3 nucleotides read TGCAGCGCCCGAAAGGACAGTGTGAACACTGAAGCTTTCTTT.

J is TRBJ1-5 and V is TRBV6-5; 8 bases fit TRBD1. The CDR3 consists of 15 residues. Trimming removed 6 bases from V and 0 bases from J; junction bases left unmatched: 4. Germline values: CDR1 MNHEY, CDR2 SVGAGI. The CDR3: CASSAGGLSNQPQHF. CDR3 bases: TGTGCCAGCAGCGCAGGGGGCCTTAGCAATCAGCCCCAGCATTTT.

The J gene is TRBJ1-2, the V gene TRBV5-1; D uncertain. Germline loops: CDR1 SGHRS, CDR2 YFSETQ. V was trimmed by 0 bases and J by 7 bases, leaving 10 bases between them. CDR3 size: 13 residues. The CDR3: CASSLVGSGGYTF. The DNA for the CDR3 is TGCGCCAGCAGCTTGGTAGGATCCGGTGGCTACACCTTC.

The V gene is TRBV5-4, the J gene TRBJ2-1; tentative D call: TRBD1 (5 bases). Germline V CDR1 and CDR2: SGHNT, YYREEE (reference sequence). V was cut by 2 bases and J by 5 bases, with 8 bases left in between. This CDR3 comprises 13 residues. CDR3 in amino acids: CASSFGRDNEQFF. The CDR3 coding sequence is TGTGCCAGCAGCTTCGGCAGGGACAATGAGCAGTTCTTC. The full variable domain, its missing parts supplied by reference TRBV5-4 and TRBJ2-1, is ETGVTQSPTHLIKTRGQQVTLRCSSQSGHNTVSWYQQALGQGPQFIFQYYREEENGRGNFPPRFSGLQFPNYSSELNVNALELDDSALYLCASSFGRDNEQFFGPGTRLTVL.

The sample holds one count of this clone. The chain's CDR3 is CASSLKIRQGLDGYGYTF. The CDR3 DNA reads as TGTGCCAGCAGCTTAAAAATCCGCCAGGGCCTGGATGGCTATGGCTACACCTTC. The chain uses TRBV13 and TRBJ1-2, with D maybe TRBD1 (5 bases). The CDR3 is 18 residues long. V lost 2 bases, J lost 4 bases, and 23 bases lay in between. The V gene's germline CDR1 is PRHDT and CDR2 FYEKMQ (reference sequence).